A single sample is the source of the 28 T cell receptor beta chains below, sequenced in a study of graft-versus-host responses after intestinal transplantation. Measured with immunoSEQ multiplex PCR; TCRdb has only the in-frame clones, and not every one. The table records around 20,000 clones, approximately 80% of them present only once. The sample consisted of PBMCs, taken 14 days after transplant. The receptor set was obtained from a human patient who received an intestinal transplant, so some T cells may come from the graft donor.

The CDR3, as DNA: TGTGCCAGCAGCTTAGGCCGGGACAGGTCAACGAACACTGAAGCTTTCTTT. Translating it yields CASSLGRDRSTNTEAFF. This chain joins TRBV7-9 and TRBJ1-1; 8 bases agree with TRBD1. After removal of 1 base from V and 1 base from J, the junction contained 8 bases not matched to a gene. The CDR3 is made up of 17 amino acids. The germline gives CDR1 SEHNR, CDR2 FQNEAQ (reference sequence).

The V call is TRBV27, the J call TRBJ1-5, with TRBD1 identical over 8 bases. CDR1 is MNHEY, CDR2 SMNVEV, per germline (reference sequence). The CDR3 length is 15 residues. The V gene end was trimmed by 3 bases and the J gene end by 6 bases; junction bases not matched to a gene: 7. The CDR3 DNA is TGTGCCAGCAGTTTTAACAGGGGGATCGCTCAGCCCCAGCATTTT. This encodes CASSFNRGIAQPQHF.

This chain connects TRBV6-5 to TRBJ2-7, with a weak D call TRBD1 (5 bases). The CDR3 loop spans 16 amino acids. Between the trimmed V and J ends, which lost 0 bases and 0 bases, there was a span of 12 bases. The V gene's germline CDR1 is MNHEY and CDR2 SVGAGI. CDR3 coding DNA: TGTGCCAGCAGTTACTCGATTGGCAGGGCCTCCTACGAGCAGTACTTC. It yields the protein CASSYSIGRASYEQYF.

This clone was seen only once. This chain uses TRBV7-9 with TRBJ2-7; 8 nucleotides match TRBD1. The CDR3 has 14 residues. Germline-derived CDR1 and CDR2 are SEHNR and FQNEAQ (reference sequence). The V gene end was trimmed by 6 bases and the J gene end by 5 bases; junction bases not matched to a gene: 9. In DNA, the CDR3 is TGTGCCAGCAGTATCGGACAGGGAGGCGACGAGCAGTACTTC. Translating it yields CASSIGQGGDEQYF.

The genes are TRBV4-1 and TRBJ2-5, with 11 nucleotides matching TRBD2. The CDR3 runs to 15 residues. V was pared by 1 base and J by 3 bases, with 1 base of the junction left unmatched. Per germline, CDR1 MGHRA and CDR2 YSYEKL. CDR3 region: CASSQAGLAEETQYF. The CDR3 DNA is TGCGCCAGCAGCCAAGCGGGACTAGCGGAAGAGACCCAGTACTTC.

This clone was seen a handful of times. This chain uses TRBV5-1 with TRBJ2-2; tentatively, D is TRBD2 (6 bases). The CDR3 is made up of 15 amino acids. Trimming pared 0 bases from V and 3 bases from J, leaving 9 bases between. CDR1 SGHRS and CDR2 YFSETQ come from the germline V gene. The CDR3, as DNA: TGCGCCAGCAGCTTGGTAGGGACTCACACCGGGGAGCTGTTTTTT. Its protein product is CASSLVGTHTGELFF.

This chain uses TRBV9 with TRBJ1-5; D gene unclear. The V and J ends lost 3 bases and 2 bases respectively, with 9 bases between them. The CDR3 sequence is 14 residues long. Germline loops: CDR1 SGDLS, CDR2 YYNGEE. The CDR3 loop reads CASSGGPGNQPQHF. CDR3 coding DNA: TGTGCCAGCAGCGGAGGCCCAGGCAATCAGCCCCAGCATTTT.

This chain links TRBV30 with TRBJ1-5, with 8 bases that match TRBD1. The germline V gene has CDR1 GTSNPN and CDR2 SVGIG (reference sequence). The CDR3 consists of 15 residues. Losses at the gene ends were 0 bases for V and 5 bases for J; bases not matched to a gene: 6. CDR3 residues: CAWSVGQGPYQPQHF. DNA of the CDR3: TGTGCCTGGAGTGTTGGACAGGGACCATATCAGCCCCAGCATTTT. Full variable domain (rest looked up from reference TRBV30 and TRBJ1-5): SQTIHQWPATLVQPVGSPLSLECTVEGTSNPNLYWYRQAAGRGLQLLFYSVGIGQISSEVPQNLSASRPQDRQFILSSKKLLLSDSGFYLCAWSVGQGPYQPQHFGDGTRLSIL.

The J gene is TRBJ2-5, the V gene TRBV27, with D uncertain. Trimming removed 0 bases at V and 0 bases at J, with 2 bases between. The CDR3 totals 13 residues. Germline lookup yields CDR1 MNHEY and CDR2 SMNVEV (reference sequence). In nucleotides, the CDR3 is TGTGCCAGCAGTTTATCGTACCAAGAGACCCAGTACTTC. Its protein product is CASSLSYQETQYF.

Here the CDR3 reads CASSLVVGLFENEQFF. The CDR3 coding sequence is TGTGCCAGCAGCCTGGTGGTGGGCCTGTTTGAAAATGAGCAGTTCTTC. This chain uses TRBV7-2 with TRBJ2-1; no reliable D call. The germline V gene encodes CDR1 SGHTA and CDR2 FQGNSA. Trimming pared 5 bases from V and 7 bases from J, leaving 21 bases between. CDR3 length: 16 amino acids.

The V call is TRBV2, the J call TRBJ2-3; either TRBD1 or TRBD2 may supply D (5 bases each). Trimming pared 3 bases from V and 0 bases from J, leaving 13 bases between. Germline V gene data show CDR1 as SNHLY and CDR2 as FYNNEI. This CDR3 is 16 amino acids long. CDR3 loop: CASSDGSGASTDTQYF. CDR3 sequence (DNA): TGTGCCAGCAGTGACGGCTCCGGGGCCAGCACAGATACGCAGTATTTT.

The chain joins TRBV5-5 to TRBJ2-3; 7 bases are a match to TRBD2. This CDR3 is 15 amino acids long. With 2 bases clipped from V and 2 bases from J, the junction kept 5 bases outside the gene matches. Germline V gene lookup returns CDR1 SGHKS and CDR2 YYEKEE (reference sequence). CDR3 protein: CASSFKGGSTDTQYF. As DNA, the CDR3 is TGTGCCAGCAGCTTCAAGGGAGGGTCCACAGATACGCAGTATTTT.

The chain links TRBV27 to TRBJ1-1; 9 nucleotides match TRBD1. CDR1 and CDR2 (germline): MNHEY, SMNVEV (reference sequence). This CDR3 spans 16 amino acids. After removal of 6 bases from V and 0 bases from J, the junction contained 8 bases not matched to a gene. As DNA, the CDR3 is TGTGCCAGCAGAGGCACGGGACAGGGCCTGAACACTGAAGCTTTCTTT. This encodes CASRGTGQGLNTEAFF.

A note on this clone: Other DNA variants within this sample encode the same CDR3. The chain employs TRBV6-5 and TRBJ2-1; no definite D call. The germline V gene encodes CDR1 MNHEY and CDR2 SVGAGI. The CDR3 is 11 amino acids. Trimming pared 6 bases from V and 5 bases from J, leaving 5 bases between. The CDR3 DNA follows: TGTGCCAGCAGCCTTGACAATGAGCAGTTCTTC. Protein sequence: CASSLDNEQFF.

V is TRBV9 and J is TRBJ2-5; TRBD2 is a possible D gene (7 bases). The CDR3 totals 15 residues. Per germline, CDR1 SGDLS and CDR2 YYNGEE. V was trimmed by 2 bases and J by 4 bases, leaving 15 bases between them. Here the CDR3 reads CASSVEGGVGETQYF. CDR3 coding DNA: TGTGCCAGCAGCGTCGAAGGGGGGGTAGGAGAGACCCAGTACTTC.

This chain links TRBV6-1 with TRBJ2-7, with D maybe TRBD1 (6 bases). From germline, CDR1 is MNHNS and CDR2 SASEGT. Trimming removed 4 bases from V and 3 bases from J, with 13 bases in between. The CDR3 extends over 14 amino acids. The CDR3, as DNA: TGTGCCAGCAGTGCCGGGACACATTTCTACGAGCAGTACTTC. Its translation is CASSAGTHFYEQYF.

The V call is TRBV6-4, the J call TRBJ1-4; TRBD1 agrees at 10 bases. From germline, CDR1 is MRHNA and CDR2 SNTAGT. Germline trimming cut 7 bases from V and 8 bases from J; bases unmatched to any gene: 7. There are 14 residues in the CDR3. This CDR3 reads CASNRDRGGEKLFF. For the CDR3, the DNA is TGTGCCAGCAACCGGGACAGGGGAGGAGAAAAACTGTTTTTT.

This rearrangement joins TRBV2 to TRBJ2-1; D unclear. Germline CDR1 and CDR2: SNHLY and FYNNEI. The CDR3 sequence is 13 residues long. The V gene lost 0 bases and the J gene lost 15 bases, with 15 bases spanning the gap. The CDR3 here is CASSEAFPGSWFF. The DNA of the CDR3 is TGTGCCAGCAGTGAAGCGTTCCCTGGAAGTTGGTTCTTC.

The J gene is TRBJ2-7, the V gene TRBV7-6, with no clear D. In germline, CDR1 is SGHVS, CDR2 FNYEAQ. The CDR3 consists of 14 residues. Trimming pared 3 bases from V and 2 bases from J, leaving 11 bases between. The CDR3 region is CASSLGGQAYEQYF. DNA for the CDR3: TGTGCCAGCAGCTTGGGCGGTCAGGCCTACGAGCAGTACTTC.

CDR3 DNA: TGTGCCAGCAGCTTGCGCGGAAGCGGGAGCTCTTACGAGCAGTACTTC. Encoded protein: CASSLRGSGSSYEQYF. This chain connects TRBV13 to TRBJ2-7; 8 bases line up with TRBD2. With 3 bases clipped from V and 4 bases from J, the junction kept 11 bases outside the gene matches. Germline V gives CDR1 PRHDT, CDR2 FYEKMQ (reference sequence). The CDR3 length is 16 residues.

The J gene is TRBJ1-1, the V gene TRBV6-5; the D gene is possibly TRBD1 (5 bases). Germline lookup yields CDR1 MNHEY and CDR2 SVGAGI. The V end lost 6 bases, the J end lost 2 bases, and 10 bases lay between the germline ends. CDR3 length equals 13 residues. This CDR3 is CASRPTENTEAFF. CDR3 in DNA: TGTGCCAGCAGACCGACAGAAAACACTGAAGCTTTCTTT.

The CDR3 DNA reads as TGCAGCGTTGACAGGGAGGAGTACTATGGCTACACCTTC. Its protein product is CSVDREEYYGYTF. The gene calls are TRBV29-1 and TRBJ1-2; tentatively, D is TRBD1 (5 bases). This CDR3 is built from 13 residues. Trimming left V 3 bases short and J 3 bases short, with 11 bases between. CDR1 SQVTM and CDR2 ANQGSEA come from the germline V gene.

This clone has a handful of counts. The chain joins TRBV6-1 to TRBJ2-6; D may be TRBD1 (5 bases). The germline gives CDR1 MNHNS, CDR2 SASEGT. This CDR3 comprises 16 residues. Trimming stripped 0 bases from V and 2 bases from J, with 8 bases between. The CDR3 nucleotides are TGTGCCAGCAGTGAAGCGCAGGGAACTGGGGCCAACGTCCTGACTTTC. Amino acid sequence: CASSEAQGTGANVLTF.

This clone has just one count. The chain couples TRBV7-8 to TRBJ1-2; the match to TRBD1 covers 8 bases. This CDR3 is 14 amino acids long. From germline, CDR1 is SGHVS and CDR2 FQNEAQ. The junction had 2 bases not matched to a gene; V was cut back by 1 base and J by 4 bases. The CDR3 loop is CASSLVDRGYGYTF. CDR3 DNA sequence: TGTGCCAGCAGCTTAGTCGACAGGGGCTATGGCTACACCTTC.

The gene calls are TRBV10-2 and TRBJ2-7, with a possible D match to TRBD1 (6 bases). CDR1 is WSHSY and CDR2 is SAAADI in the germline V gene. V was trimmed by 2 bases and J by 5 bases, leaving 13 bases between them. This CDR3 has 14 amino acids. The CDR3: CASSEDRPGDEQYF. The CDR3 DNA reads TGCGCCAGCAGTGAGGACAGGCCAGGGGACGAGCAGTACTTC.

J is TRBJ2-6 and V is TRBV19; no definite D call. This CDR3 has 15 residues. Trimming took 2 bases from V and 0 from J, leaving 5 bases between them. CDR1 is LNHDA and CDR2 is SQIVND in the germline V gene (reference sequence). CDR3 amino acids: CASSIRDSGANVLTF. The CDR3 DNA sequence: TGTGCCAGTAGTATAAGGGACTCTGGGGCCAACGTCCTGACTTTC. The full variable domain, completed using reference TRBV19 and TRBJ2-6, is DGGITQSPKYLFRKEGQNVTLSCEQNLNHDAMYWYRQDPGQGLRLIYYSQIVNDFQKGDIAEGYSVSREKKESFPLTVTSAQKNPTAFYLCASSIRDSGANVLTFGAGSRLTVL.

In its sample, this clone was seen a few times. The chain joins TRBV29-1 to TRBJ2-5, with 8 bases identical to TRBD1. The CDR3 length is 14 residues. Losses at the gene ends were 1 base for V and 4 bases for J; bases not matched to a gene: 5. Germline V gene data show CDR1 as SQVTM and CDR2 as ANQGSEA. The CDR3: CSVEVAGGVETQYF. The DNA of the CDR3 is TGCAGCGTTGAAGTCGCAGGGGGCGTAGAGACCCAGTACTTC.

Written as DNA, the CDR3 is TGTGCCAGCTCACAGTTACCTTCATCACCCCTCCACTTT. This encodes CASSQLPSSPLHF. The J gene is TRBJ1-6, the V gene TRBV18; the D is unclear. V was clipped by 4 bases and J by 10 bases, with 11 bases between them. This CDR3 has 13 residues. CDR1 and CDR2 (germline): KGHSH, LQKENI.